The clone carrying this TCR beta chain appeared a single time. What it binds is unknown. CDR1 and CDR2 from the germline V gene are MGHRA and YSYEKL. The CDR3 length is 13 residues. Trimming removed 1 base from V and 2 bases from J, with 0 bases in between. This record belongs to a study of T cell repertoires and Cas9 in healthy adults. Study-level background: CD4 and CD8 compartments: SpCas9-reactive T cells profiled for potency, cytotoxicity, lineage.

Regarding the study as a whole: Reportedly, SpCas9-reactive effector T cell proliferation and function were mitigated by SpCas9-reactive Tregs in vitro.

Using immunoSEQ multiplex PCR, the repertoire was profiled, and TCRdb retains in-frame clones only, with some absent. The sample yields more than 20,000 clones, 80% to 95% seen once. The chain carries TRBV4-1 and TRBJ2-6; D ambiguous. This TCR came from a human donor in good health. The specimen sequenced was CD4+ effector T cells (CD127+, CD25-, CD137-, CD154-) from PBMCs; culture status not recorded. Here the CDR3 DNA reads TGCGCCAGCAGCCAAGCTGGGGCCAACGTCCTGACTTTC. Translating it yields CASSQAGANVLTF.